This T cell receptor beta chain was recovered during a study of blood T cell repertoires in COVID-19. The overall study: Specimens from acute and convalescent COVID-19 originated in the United States, Italy and Spain. PBMCs, B-cell-depleted T cells, or T cells provided the cDNA or gDNA that made up the material.

CDR3 length: 13 amino acids. From germline, CDR1 is SGHAT and CDR2 FQDESV (reference sequence). Trimming stripped 5 bases from V and 2 bases from J, with 9 bases between. Authors' analysis steps: From reference gene primer amplification, estimates of nucleated cell counts were derived. Some clones are missing from TCRdb's copy, which holds only in-frame ones; the method was immunoSEQ multiplex PCR. The DNA was the basis for D and trimming; V, J and clone size are from that table. This table holds 81,000 or so clones, about 82% found once. The material sequenced was peripheral blood. This TCR came from a man in his fifties or sixties with active COVID-19. V gene TRBV11-1 combines with J gene TRBJ2-5; TRBD2 is a possible D gene (5 bases). The CDR3 sequence is CASSPRVQETQYF. The CDR3 region has the DNA TGTGCCAGCAGCCCGCGGGTTCAAGAGACCCAGTACTTC.